Listed below are T cell receptor beta chains from one sample, sequenced in a study of response to subunit inactivated influenza vaccine. A single record per CDR3 protein comes from TCRdb applying MiXCR to the RT-PCR reads. Here the sample spans 450,000 to 600,000 distinct CDR3 sequences, 6% to 9% being singletons. The material sequenced was PBMCs from blood, taken less than 30 months after vaccination. Receptors originate from a man aged 45-69 years who received an inactivated influenza vaccine. Both conserved end residues are part of each CDR3. The D gene is left open where the match is weak. Size is stated for part of the rows, as once, few or many counts, or as a class when the clone is expanded.

TRBJ2-7	TRBD1	many	14	TRBV9	TGTGCCAGCAGCGCCGGACAGGGGAACTACGAGCAGTACTTC	CASSAGQGNYEQYF
TRBJ2-4	-	many	14	TRBV6-2/TRBV6-3	TGTGCCAGCAGTTACTCTGACGGGAACAACATTCAGTACTTC	CASSYSDGNNIQYF
TRBJ1-5	-	-	17	TRBV7-9	TGTGCCAGCAGCTTAGCGGGACTAGGGGGGCCCCATCAGCCCCAGCATTTT	CASSLAGLGGPHQPQHF
TRBJ2-3	-	-	14	TRBV10-2	TGCGCCAGCAGACCACTAGGAAGGGCGGATACGCAGTATTTT	CASRPLGRADTQYF
TRBJ2-3	-	few	16	TRBV12-3/TRBV12-4	TGTGCCAGCAGTTTGTGGCTAGCCCCAGAGACCGATACGCAGTATTTT	CASSLWLAPETDTQYF
TRBJ2-2	TRBD2	few	16	TRBV5-4	TGTGCCAGCAGCCTAGGACTAGCGGGGGGTGCCGGGGAGCTGTTTTTT	CASSLGLAGGAGELFF
TRBJ2-5	-	few	13	TRBV5-4	TGTGCCAGCAGACCGGGAGTTGGAGAGACCCAGTACTTC	CASRPGVGETQYF
TRBJ1-4	-	-	11	TRBV28	TGTGCCAGCACCTCGACGGGGAAACTGTTTTTT	CASTSTGKLFF
TRBJ1-2	TRBD1	many	14	TRBV28	TGTGCCAGCAGTTCCGGACAGGGGTCTGATGGCTACACCTTC	CASSSGQGSDGYTF
TRBJ2-6	TRBD2	many	20	TRBV6-2/TRBV6-3	TGTGCCAGCAGTACCCTACCAAATAGCGGGAGGGCCCTCGGGGCCAACGTCCTGACTTTC	CASSTLPNSGRALGANVLTF
TRBJ2-1	-	-	15	TRBV9	TGTGCCAGCAGCGTAGGACTAGAACCTAGGAATGAGCAGTTCTTC	CASSVGLEPRNEQFF
TRBJ2-1	TRBD2	many	14	TRBV12-3/TRBV12-4	TGTGCCAGCAGAAGGACTAGCGACTACAATGAGCAGTTCTTC	CASRRTSDYNEQFF
TRBJ2-1	TRBD2	-	16	TRBV7-9	TGTGCCAGCAGTCCAACTCTAGCGGTCGGGAACAATGAGCAGTTCTTC	CASSPTLAVGNNEQFF
TRBJ1-5	-	few	12	TRBV12-3/TRBV12-4	TGTGCCAGTCACGGCCCAAATCAGCCCCAGCATTTT	CASHGPNQPQHF
TRBJ1-3	-	few	13	TRBV5-1	TGCGCCAGCAGCTCCCCCCCGTCAAACACCATATATTTT	CASSSPPSNTIYF
TRBJ1-1	TRBD1	-	14	TRBV7-9	TGTGCCAGCGCCGAGGGGGCCACGAACACTGAAGCTTTCTTT	CASAEGATNTEAFF
TRBJ1-4	-	few	13	TRBV10-3	TGTGCCATCAGAGGACAGCTCAATGAAAAACTGTTTTTT	CAIRGQLNEKLFF
TRBJ2-7	TRBD2	many	13	TRBV12-3/TRBV12-4	TGTGCCAGCAGTCCTAGCGGGATAGGCGAGCAGTACTTC	CASSPSGIGEQYF
TRBJ2-3	-	many	16	TRBV7-3	TGTGCCAGCAGCTTAAAAGACCCCGAGCTCACAGATACGCAGTATTTT	CASSLKDPELTDTQYF
TRBJ2-7	-	-	15	TRBV5-1	TGCGCCAGCAGCGCTTTAGCGGGACAGGGACGCGAGCAGTACTTC	CASSALAGQGREQYF
TRBJ1-5	-	many	15	TRBV20-1	TGCAGTGCTAACCGGGACACCTATAGCAATCAGCCCCAGCATTTT	CSANRDTYSNQPQHF
TRBJ2-5	-	-	15	TRBV5-1	TGCGCCAGTACCGAGGGACCCACGTACCAAGAGACCCAGTACTTC	CASTEGPTYQETQYF
TRBJ2-7	TRBD1	few	14	TRBV5-1	TGCGCCAGCAGCCCCGGGACAGTCTCCGGGGAGCAGTACTTC	CASSPGTVSGEQYF
TRBJ2-3	-	-	14	TRBV28	TGTGCCAGCAGTTTATCCCAGAGCACAGATACGCAGTATTTT	CASSLSQSTDTQYF
TRBJ2-7	TRBD1	few	14	TRBV7-2	TGTGCCAGCAGCGGACAGACAGGGTCCTACGAGCAGTACTTC	CASSGQTGSYEQYF
TRBJ2-5	-	once	13	TRBV5-4	TGTGCCAGCAGCCTCCAGGCTCAAGAGACCCAGTACTTC	CASSLQAQETQYF
TRBJ1-1	-	many	15	TRBV29-1	TGCAGCGTTACTGAACGCACGAGCATGAACACTGAAGCTTTCTTT	CSVTERTSMNTEAFF
TRBJ2-7	-	few	14	TRBV4-2	TGTGCCAGCAGCCAAGTCGGAAGAAAATACGAGCAGTACTTC	CASSQVGRKYEQYF
TRBJ2-7	-	-	10	TRBV20-1	TGCAGTGGCTGGGGGCTCGAGCAGTACTTC	CSGWGLEQYF
TRBJ2-7	-	many	13	TRBV5-1	TGCGCCAGCAGCTTGGGACGTCTCTACGAGCAGTACTTC	CASSLGRLYEQYF
TRBJ2-2	-	many	15	TRBV5-1	TGCGCCACCGAACGAAGCGGAACGAACACCGGGGAGCTGTTTTTT	CATERSGTNTGELFF
TRBJ2-7	TRBD1	-	15	TRBV16	TGTGCCAGCAGCCAATGGGGGACAGGGTTGAGCGAGCAGTACTTC	CASSQWGTGLSEQYF
TRBJ2-1	TRBD2	-	13	TRBV6-1	TGTGCCAGCATTGTGGGAGGGAGGGATGAGCAGTTCTTC	CASIVGGRDEQFF
TRBJ2-5	-	-	15	TRBV15	TGTGCCACCAGCAGGGACTCAGGGGTGGGAGAGACCCAGTACTTC	CATSRDSGVGETQYF
TRBJ2-6	TRBD1	many	17	TRBV20-1	TGCAGTGCTAGAGGTCGACAGGGCGACTCTGGGGCCAACGTCCTGACTTTC	CSARGRQGDSGANVLTF
TRBJ2-7	-	many	18	TRBV4-2	TGTGCCAGCAGCCAAGAACGTATAGGTTCGGGACCGGCCTACGAGCAGTACTTC	CASSQERIGSGPAYEQYF
TRBJ2-3	TRBD2	-	15	TRBV20-1	TGCAGTGCTAGCGGGAGGGAATCTAGCACAGATACGCAGTATTTT	CSASGRESSTDTQYF
TRBJ2-7	-	-	16	TRBV12-3/TRBV12-4	TGTGCCAGCAGACCGACCCAGGGGAAGCCGGGGTACGAGCAGTACTTC	CASRPTQGKPGYEQYF
TRBJ1-1	TRBD1	-	14	TRBV12-3/TRBV12-4	TGTGCCAGCAGTTTTGGGGGACAGGGATGGGAAGCTTTCTTT	CASSFGGQGWEAFF
TRBJ2-3	TRBD1	many	20	TRBV12-3/TRBV12-4	TGTGCCAGCAGTTTAAGCTGGGGGCAGGGGGCTAAAACTAGCACAGATACGCAGTATTTT	CASSLSWGQGAKTSTDTQYF
TRBJ2-5	-	-	14	TRBV6-2/TRBV6-3	TGTGCCAGCAGCCCGGGGGGCCCGGAGGAGACCCAGTACTTC	CASSPGGPEETQYF
TRBJ2-7	-	many	15	TRBV7-6	TGTGCCAGCAGCTTAGGGCAGGGTTTAGCCTACGAGCAGTACTTC	CASSLGQGLAYEQYF
TRBJ2-3	TRBD2	-	16	TRBV6-2/TRBV6-3	TGTGCCAGCAGTTCCTCGGGACTAGCGGGAGCAGATACGCAGTATTTT	CASSSSGLAGADTQYF
TRBJ1-3	-	few	15	TRBV11-2	TGTGCCAGCAGCTTAGCCCCCAGCTCTGGAAACACCATATATTTT	CASSLAPSSGNTIYF
TRBJ2-7	-	few	13	TRBV4-2	TGTGCCAGCAGCCAAGGAGGGGCTTCCGAGCAGTACTTC	CASSQGGASEQYF
TRBJ2-1	TRBD2	-	14	TRBV20-1	TGCAGTGCTCCACCGGGACTAACTTACAATGAGCAGTTCTTC	CSAPPGLTYNEQFF
TRBJ1-4	TRBD1	-	13	TRBV24-1	TGTGCCACCAGTGAGACAGGGGGAGAAAAACTGTTTTTT	CATSETGGEKLFF
TRBJ2-3	-	many	14	TRBV29-1	TGCAGCGTTGTCTTGGGACCTGCCACTGCTACGCAGTATTTT	CSVVLGPATATQYF
TRBJ2-1	TRBD2	many	17	TRBV11-1	TGTGCCAGCAGCTGGCTAGCGGGAGTTGGGCCCTACAATGAGCAGTTCTTC	CASSWLAGVGPYNEQFF